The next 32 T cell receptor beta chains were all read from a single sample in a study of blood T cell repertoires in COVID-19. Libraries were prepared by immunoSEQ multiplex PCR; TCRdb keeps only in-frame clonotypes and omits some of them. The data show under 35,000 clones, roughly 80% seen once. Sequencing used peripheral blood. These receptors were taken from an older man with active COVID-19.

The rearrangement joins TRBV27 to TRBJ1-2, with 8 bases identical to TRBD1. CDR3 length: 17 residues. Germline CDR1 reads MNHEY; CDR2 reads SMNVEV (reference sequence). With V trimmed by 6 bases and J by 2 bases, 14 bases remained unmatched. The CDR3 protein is CASRDAGTGLRNYGYTF. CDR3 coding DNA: TGTGCCAGCAGGGACGCCGGGACAGGCCTCAGGAACTATGGCTACACCTTC.

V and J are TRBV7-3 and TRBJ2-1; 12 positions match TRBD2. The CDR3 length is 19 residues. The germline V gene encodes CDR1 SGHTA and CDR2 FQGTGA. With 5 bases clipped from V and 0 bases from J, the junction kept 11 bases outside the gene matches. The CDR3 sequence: CASSRRASGGASSYNEQFF. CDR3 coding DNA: TGTGCCAGCAGCCGGAGGGCTAGCGGGGGGGCAAGCTCCTACAATGAGCAGTTCTTC.

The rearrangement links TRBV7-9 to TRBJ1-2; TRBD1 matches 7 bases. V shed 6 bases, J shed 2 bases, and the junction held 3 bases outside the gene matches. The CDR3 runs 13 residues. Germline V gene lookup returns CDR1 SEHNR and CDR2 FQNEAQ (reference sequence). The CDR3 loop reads CASRDRTNYGYTF. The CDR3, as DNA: TGTGCCAGCAGGGACAGGACGAACTATGGCTACACCTTC.

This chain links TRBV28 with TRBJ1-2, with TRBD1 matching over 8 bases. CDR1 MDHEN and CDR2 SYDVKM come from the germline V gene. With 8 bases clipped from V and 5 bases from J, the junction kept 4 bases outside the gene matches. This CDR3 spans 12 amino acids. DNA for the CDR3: TGTGCCAGCCTGACAGGGGCGTATGGCTACACCTTC. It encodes CASLTGAYGYTF.

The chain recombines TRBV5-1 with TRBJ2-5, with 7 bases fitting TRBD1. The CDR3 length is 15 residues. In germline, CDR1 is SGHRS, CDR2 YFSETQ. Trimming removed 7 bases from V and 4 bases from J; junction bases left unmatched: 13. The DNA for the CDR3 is TGCGCCAGCTCGGTGACAGGGCTGGTCGCAGAGACCCAGTACTTC. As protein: CASSVTGLVAETQYF.

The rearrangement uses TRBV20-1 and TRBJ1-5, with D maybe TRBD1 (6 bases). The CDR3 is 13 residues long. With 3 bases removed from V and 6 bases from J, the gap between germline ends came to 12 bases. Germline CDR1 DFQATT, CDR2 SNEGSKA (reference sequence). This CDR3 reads CSASGGGGQPQHF. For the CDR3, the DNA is TGCAGTGCTAGTGGGGGGGGCGGTCAGCCCCAGCATTTT.

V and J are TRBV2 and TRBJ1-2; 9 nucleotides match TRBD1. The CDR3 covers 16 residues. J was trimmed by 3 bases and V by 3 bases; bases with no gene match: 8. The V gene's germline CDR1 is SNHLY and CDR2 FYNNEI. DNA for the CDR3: TGTGCCAGCAGTGATTCGGGACAGGGCCTCTACTATGGCTACACCTTC. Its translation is CASSDSGQGLYYGYTF.

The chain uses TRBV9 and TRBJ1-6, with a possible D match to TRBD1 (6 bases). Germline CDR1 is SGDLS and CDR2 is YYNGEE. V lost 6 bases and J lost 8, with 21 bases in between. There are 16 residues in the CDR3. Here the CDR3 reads CASTPRGRGGYSPLHF. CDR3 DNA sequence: TGTGCCAGCACCCCCCGCGGCAGGGGTGGGTATTCACCCCTCCACTTT.

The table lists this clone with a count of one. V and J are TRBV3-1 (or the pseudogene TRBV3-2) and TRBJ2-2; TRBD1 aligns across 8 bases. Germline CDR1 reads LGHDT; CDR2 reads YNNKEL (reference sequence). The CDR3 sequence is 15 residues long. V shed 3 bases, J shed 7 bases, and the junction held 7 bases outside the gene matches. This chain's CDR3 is CASSHSTGASGELFF. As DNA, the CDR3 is TGTGCCAGCAGCCATTCGACAGGGGCCAGCGGGGAGCTGTTTTTT.

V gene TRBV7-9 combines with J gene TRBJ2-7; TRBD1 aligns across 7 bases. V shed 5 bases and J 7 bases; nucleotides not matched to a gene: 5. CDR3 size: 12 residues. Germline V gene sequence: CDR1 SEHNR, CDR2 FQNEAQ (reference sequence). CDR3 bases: TGTGCCAGCAGCATGACAGGGAATGAGCAGTACTTC. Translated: CASSMTGNEQYF.

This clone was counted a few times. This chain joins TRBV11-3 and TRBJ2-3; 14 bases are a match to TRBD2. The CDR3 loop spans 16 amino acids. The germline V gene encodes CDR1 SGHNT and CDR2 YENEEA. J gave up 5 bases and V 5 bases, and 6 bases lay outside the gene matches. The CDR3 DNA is TGTGCCAGCAGCCCGGGACTAGCGGGAGTACGAGATACGCAGTATTTT. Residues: CASSPGLAGVRDTQYF.

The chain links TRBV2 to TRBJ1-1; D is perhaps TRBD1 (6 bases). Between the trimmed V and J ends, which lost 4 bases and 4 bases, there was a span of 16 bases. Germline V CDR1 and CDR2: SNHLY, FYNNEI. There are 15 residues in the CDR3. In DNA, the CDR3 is TGTGCCAGCAGTGGACAGGCCTTTTTTTCCACTGAAGCTTTCTTT. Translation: CASSGQAFFSTEAFF.

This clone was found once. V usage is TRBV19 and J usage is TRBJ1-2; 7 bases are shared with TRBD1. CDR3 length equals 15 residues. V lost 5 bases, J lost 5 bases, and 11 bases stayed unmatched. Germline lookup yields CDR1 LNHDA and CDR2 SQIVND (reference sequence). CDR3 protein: CASSLQGGAGYGYTF. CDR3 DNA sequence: TGTGCCAGTAGTCTTCAAGGGGGCGCGGGGTATGGCTACACCTTC.

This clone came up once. As DNA, the CDR3 is TGTGCCAGCAGCCAACAAGCGGGGGGGGTACAGGGGACCCAGTACTTC. This sequence encodes CASSQQAGGVQGTQYF. This sequence joins TRBV3-1 (or the pseudogene TRBV3-2) and TRBJ2-5; 10 bases match TRBD2. Germline V gives CDR1 LGHDT, CDR2 YNNKEL (reference sequence). There are 16 residues in the CDR3. Unmatched junction bases numbered 10, after V lost 2 bases and J lost 7 bases.

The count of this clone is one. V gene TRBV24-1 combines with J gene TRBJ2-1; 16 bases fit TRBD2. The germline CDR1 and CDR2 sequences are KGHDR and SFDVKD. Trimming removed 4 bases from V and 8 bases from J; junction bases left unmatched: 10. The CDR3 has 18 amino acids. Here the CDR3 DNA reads TGTGCCACCAGTGACCCCGGGACTAGCGGGAGGGGGTTCGATGAGCAGTTCTTC. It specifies CATSDPGTSGRGFDEQFF.

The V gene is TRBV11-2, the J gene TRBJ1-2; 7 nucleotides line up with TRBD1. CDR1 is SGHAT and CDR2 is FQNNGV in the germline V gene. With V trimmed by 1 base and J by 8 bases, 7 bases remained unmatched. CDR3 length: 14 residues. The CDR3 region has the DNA TGTGCCAGCAGCTTAGGGGACAGCCAGAGAGGCTACACCTTC. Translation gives CASSLGDSQRGYTF.

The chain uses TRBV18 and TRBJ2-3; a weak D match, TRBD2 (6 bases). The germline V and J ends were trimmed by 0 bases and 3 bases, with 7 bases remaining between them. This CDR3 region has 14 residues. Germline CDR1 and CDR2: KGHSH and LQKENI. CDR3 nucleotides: TGTGCCAGCTCACCACCGGAGGGTACAGATACGCAGTATTTT. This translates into CASSPPEGTDTQYF.

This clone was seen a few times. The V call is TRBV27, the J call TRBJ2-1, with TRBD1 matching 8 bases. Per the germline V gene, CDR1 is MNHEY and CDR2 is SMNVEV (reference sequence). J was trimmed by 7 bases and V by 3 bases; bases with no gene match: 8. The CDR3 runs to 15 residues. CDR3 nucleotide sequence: TGTGCCAGCAGTTTTAGAGGACAGGGTGGTAATGAGCAGTTCTTC. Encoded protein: CASSFRGQGGNEQFF.

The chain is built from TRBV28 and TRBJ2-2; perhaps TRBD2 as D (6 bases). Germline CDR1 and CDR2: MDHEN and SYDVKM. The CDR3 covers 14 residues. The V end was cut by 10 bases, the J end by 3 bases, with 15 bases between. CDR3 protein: CATLRLGDTGELFF. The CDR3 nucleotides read TGTGCCACCCTGAGACTAGGGGACACCGGGGAGCTGTTTTTT.

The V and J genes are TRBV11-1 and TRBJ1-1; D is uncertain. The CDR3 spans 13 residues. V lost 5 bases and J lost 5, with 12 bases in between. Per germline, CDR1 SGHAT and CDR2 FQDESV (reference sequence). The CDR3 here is CASSPDTETEAFF. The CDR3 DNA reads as TGTGCCAGCAGCCCAGACACGGAAACTGAAGCTTTCTTT.

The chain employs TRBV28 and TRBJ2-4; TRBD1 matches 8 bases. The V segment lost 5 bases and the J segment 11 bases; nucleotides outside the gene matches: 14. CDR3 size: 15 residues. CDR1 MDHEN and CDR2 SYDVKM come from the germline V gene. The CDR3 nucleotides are TGTGCCAGCAGTCCACCGGGGACAGGTTTGGGCGTTCAGTACTTC. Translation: CASSPPGTGLGVQYF.

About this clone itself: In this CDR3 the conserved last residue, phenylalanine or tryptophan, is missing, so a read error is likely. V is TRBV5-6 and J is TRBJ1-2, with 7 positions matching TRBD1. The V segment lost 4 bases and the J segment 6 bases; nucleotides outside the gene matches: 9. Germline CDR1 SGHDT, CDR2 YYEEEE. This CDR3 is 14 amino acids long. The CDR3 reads CASSETGTEDGYTL. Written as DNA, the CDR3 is TGTGCCAGCAGCGAAACCGGGACAGAGGATGGCTACACCCTC.

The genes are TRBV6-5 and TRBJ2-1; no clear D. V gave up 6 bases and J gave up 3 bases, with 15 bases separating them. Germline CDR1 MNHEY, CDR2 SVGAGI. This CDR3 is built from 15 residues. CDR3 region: CASSRDSTLYNEQFF. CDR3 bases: TGTGCCAGCAGCCGAGACTCTACCCTCTACAATGAGCAGTTCTTC.

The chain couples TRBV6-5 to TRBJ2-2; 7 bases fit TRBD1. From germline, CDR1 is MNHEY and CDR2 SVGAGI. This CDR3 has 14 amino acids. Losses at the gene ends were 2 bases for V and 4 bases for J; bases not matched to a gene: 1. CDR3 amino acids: CASSYDRATGELFF. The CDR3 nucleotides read TGTGCCAGCAGTTACGACAGGGCCACCGGGGAGCTGTTTTTT.

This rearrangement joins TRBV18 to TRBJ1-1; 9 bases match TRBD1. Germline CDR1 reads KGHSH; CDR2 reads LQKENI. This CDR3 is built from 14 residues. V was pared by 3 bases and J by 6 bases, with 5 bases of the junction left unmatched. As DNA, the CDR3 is TGTGCCAGCTCACCCACAGGGGGCGATCCTGAAGCTTTCTTT. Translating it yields CASSPTGGDPEAFF.

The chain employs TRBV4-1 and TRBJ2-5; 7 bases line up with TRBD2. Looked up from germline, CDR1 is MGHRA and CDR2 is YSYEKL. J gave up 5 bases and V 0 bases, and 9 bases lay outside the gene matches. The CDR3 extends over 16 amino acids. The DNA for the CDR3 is TGCGCCAGCAGCCAAGAGGGAGCGGGGCGGAGGGAGACCCAGTACTTC. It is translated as CASSQEGAGRRETQYF.

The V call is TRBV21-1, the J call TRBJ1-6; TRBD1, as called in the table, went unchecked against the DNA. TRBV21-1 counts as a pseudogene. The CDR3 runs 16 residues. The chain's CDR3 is CASSKGQGDERPPLHF. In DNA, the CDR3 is TGTGCCAGCAGCAAAGGTCAGGGGGACGAAAGACCACCCCTCCACTTT.

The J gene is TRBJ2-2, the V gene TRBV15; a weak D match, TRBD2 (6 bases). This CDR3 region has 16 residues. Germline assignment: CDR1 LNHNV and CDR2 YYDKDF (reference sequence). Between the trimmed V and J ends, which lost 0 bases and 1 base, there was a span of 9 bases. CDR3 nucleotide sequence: TGTGCCACCAGCAGAGAGGGGGGAGGGAACACCGGGGAGCTGTTTTTT. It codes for CATSREGGGNTGELFF.

The CDR3 sequence: CASSLALAGSYNEQFF. DNA for the CDR3: TGTGCCAGCAGCTTAGCGTTAGCGGGCTCCTACAATGAGCAGTTCTTC. The J gene is TRBJ2-1, the V gene TRBV7-9; 7 bases line up with TRBD2. Germline assignment: CDR1 SEHNR and CDR2 FQNEAQ (reference sequence). Losses at the gene ends were 0 bases for V and 0 bases for J; bases not matched to a gene: 2. CDR3 size: 16 residues.

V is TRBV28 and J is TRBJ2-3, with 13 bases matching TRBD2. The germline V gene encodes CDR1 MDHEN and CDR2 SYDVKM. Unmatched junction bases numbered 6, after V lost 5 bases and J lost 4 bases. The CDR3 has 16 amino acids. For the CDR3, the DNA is TGTGCCAGCAGTCGGACTAGCGGGGGTGGGGCAGATACGCAGTATTTT. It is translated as CASSRTSGGGADTQYF.

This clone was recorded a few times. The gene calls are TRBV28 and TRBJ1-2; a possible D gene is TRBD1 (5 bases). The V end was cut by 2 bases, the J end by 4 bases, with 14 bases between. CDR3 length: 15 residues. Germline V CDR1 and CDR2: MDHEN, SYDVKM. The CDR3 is CASSLRQGLGYGYTF. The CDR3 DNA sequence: TGTGCCAGCAGTTTAAGGCAGGGTTTGGGCTATGGCTACACCTTC.

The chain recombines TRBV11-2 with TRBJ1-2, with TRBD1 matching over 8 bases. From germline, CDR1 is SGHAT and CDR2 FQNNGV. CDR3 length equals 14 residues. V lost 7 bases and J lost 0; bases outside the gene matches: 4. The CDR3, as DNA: TGTGCCAGCACCGGGGACAGGACTAACTATGGCTACACCTTC. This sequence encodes CASTGDRTNYGYTF.